Each of the 29 T cell receptor beta chains below was sequenced from the same sample in a study of cytomegalovirus exposure and HLA in healthy donors. Primers included in the PCR were 60 Vbeta and 13 Jbeta primers. TCRdb's copy holds only in-frame clones and misses some; the assay was immunoSEQ multiplex PCR. Here the sample spans under 250,000 clones, 70% to 80% being singletons. The sample consisted of PBMCs. The receptors originated from a male donor in good health and CMV-seronegative.

The chain couples TRBV30 to TRBJ1-5; weak D call: TRBD1 (6 bases). This CDR3 contains 13 residues. V lost 2 bases and J 4 bases, leaving 9 bases between the germline ends. The germline gives CDR1 GTSNPN, CDR2 SVGIG (reference sequence). The CDR3 is CAWSRGQNQPQHF. DNA of the CDR3: TGTGCCTGGAGTCGAGGACAGAATCAGCCCCAGCATTTT.

This rearrangement joins TRBV27 to TRBJ1-5; 8 nucleotides agree with TRBD1. The V segment lost 5 bases and the J segment 2 bases; nucleotides outside the gene matches: 8. CDR1 is MNHEY and CDR2 is SMNVEV in the germline V gene (reference sequence). The CDR3 contains 16 residues. CDR3 in amino acids: CASSVWTGSGNQPQHF. The CDR3 DNA follows: TGTGCCAGCAGTGTTTGGACAGGGTCCGGCAATCAGCCCCAGCATTTT.

The rearrangement links TRBV28 to TRBJ2-4; 7 bases align to TRBD2. Germline CDR1 MDHEN, CDR2 SYDVKM. There are 14 residues in the CDR3. V lost 10 bases and J lost 7; bases outside the gene matches: 13. CDR3 sequence reads: CAILGGGGENIQYF. The CDR3 nucleotides are TGTGCCATCCTCGGCGGGGGAGGGGAGAACATTCAGTACTTC.

V and J are TRBV27 and TRBJ2-7, with D possibly TRBD1 on 6 matching bases. This CDR3 is built from 14 residues. The V end was cut by 6 bases, the J end by 3 bases, with 15 bases between. The germline gives CDR1 MNHEY, CDR2 SMNVEV (reference sequence). DNA of the CDR3: TGTGCCAGCAGGAGGCAGGGGAAAGGCTACGAGCAGTACTTC. It specifies CASRRQGKGYEQYF.

The chain's CDR3 is CASSPAGAGGELFF. In nucleotides, the CDR3 is TGTGCCAGCAGCCCCGCGGGGGCGGGCGGGGAGCTGTTTTTT. This chain connects TRBV7-3 to TRBJ2-2; D perhaps matches TRBD2 (7 bases). Deletions cut 5 bases from V and 7 bases from J, with 14 bases between. The CDR3 spans 14 residues. Looked up from germline, CDR1 is SGHTA and CDR2 is FQGTGA. Supplemented by reference TRBV7-3 and TRBJ2-2, the full variable domain reads GAGVSQTPSNKVTEKGKYVELRCDPISGHTALYWYRQSLGQGPEFLIYFQGTGAADDSGLPNDRFFAVRPEGSVSTLKIQRTERGDSAVYLCASSPAGAGGELFFGEGSRLTVL.

The V gene is TRBV6-1, the J gene TRBJ1-1; D unresolved. The CDR3 sequence is 14 residues long. V lost 6 bases to trimming and J lost 1 base, with 12 bases between them. Germline CDR1 and CDR2: MNHNS and SASEGT. This CDR3 reads CASSLGLGNTEAFF. For the CDR3, the DNA is TGTGCCAGCAGCCTCGGGTTGGGGAACACTGAAGCTTTCTTT.

The chain joins TRBV5-5 to TRBJ2-3, with TRBD2 matching over 8 bases. The junction had 7 bases not matched to a gene; V was cut back by 4 bases and J by 3 bases. Per the germline V gene, CDR1 is SGHKS and CDR2 is YYEKEE (reference sequence). There are 15 residues in the CDR3. CDR3 nucleotides: TGTGCCAGCAGCCCACTAGCGGAGGGGACAGATACGCAGTATTTT. Amino acid sequence: CASSPLAEGTDTQYF.

The chain couples TRBV27 to TRBJ2-7; 11 bases match TRBD2. This CDR3 is built from 15 residues. Germline loops: CDR1 MNHEY, CDR2 SMNVEV (reference sequence). The V segment lost 2 bases and the J segment 4 bases; nucleotides outside the gene matches: 4. Written as DNA, the CDR3 is TGTGCCAGCAGTTTACAAGGGACTAGCGGTTACGAGCAGTACTTC. As protein: CASSLQGTSGYEQYF.

This chain joins TRBV7-9 and TRBJ2-3, with D uncertain. The CDR3 covers 14 residues. Germline CDR1 reads SEHNR; CDR2 reads FQNEAQ (reference sequence). With 2 bases removed from V and 2 bases from J, the gap between germline ends came to 8 bases. CDR3 nucleotides: TGTGCCAGCAGCTTAAAGACATACACAGATACGCAGTATTTT. It encodes CASSLKTYTDTQYF.

V usage is TRBV5-1 and J usage is TRBJ2-3; 10 bases align to TRBD2. Germline trimming cut 4 bases from V and 3 bases from J; bases unmatched to any gene: 5. CDR3 size: 15 residues. Germline assignment: CDR1 SGHRS and CDR2 YFSETQ. As DNA, the CDR3 is TGCGCCAGCAGCCCGAGCGGGAGGGTAACAGATACGCAGTATTTT. Its protein product is CASSPSGRVTDTQYF.

V gene TRBV29-1 combines with J gene TRBJ2-3; 7 bases fit TRBD2. CDR3 size: 16 residues. Looked up from germline, CDR1 is SQVTM and CDR2 is ANQGSEA. The J segment lost 0 bases and the V segment lost 1 base, leaving 7 bases of the junction unmatched. Here the CDR3 reads CSVEGLAVPSTDTQYF. In DNA, the CDR3 is TGCAGCGTTGAAGGGCTAGCGGTACCTAGCACAGATACGCAGTATTTT.

V is TRBV28 and J is TRBJ2-7, with 8 bases aligning to TRBD1. Germline V gene lookup returns CDR1 MDHEN and CDR2 SYDVKM. With V trimmed by 2 bases and J by 3 bases, 6 bases remained unmatched. CDR3 length equals 15 residues. The CDR3: CASSLLIGTGYEQYF. DNA of the CDR3: TGTGCCAGCAGTTTACTTATCGGGACAGGCTACGAGCAGTACTTC.

This clone was recorded once. The chain is built from TRBV7-9 and TRBJ1-2; tentative D call: TRBD1 (5 bases). Germline CDR1 is SEHNR and CDR2 is FQNEAQ (reference sequence). The CDR3 totals 16 residues. V was cut by 1 base and J by 8 bases, with 20 bases left in between. The chain's CDR3 is CASSLVLSRAIQGYTF. Here the CDR3 DNA reads TGTGCCAGCAGCTTAGTCTTGAGCAGGGCGATTCAGGGCTACACCTTC.

J is TRBJ1-2 and V is TRBV19; 9 bases are shared with TRBD1. Germline loops: CDR1 LNHDA, CDR2 SQIVND (reference sequence). Trimming took 5 bases from V and 6 from J; bases not matched to a gene: 4. There are 13 residues in the CDR3. Here the CDR3 DNA reads TGTGCCAGTAGTCAAAACAGGGGGCATGGCTACACCTTC. As protein: CASSQNRGHGYTF.

V gene TRBV29-1 combines with J gene TRBJ2-2, with a tentative D call TRBD2 (5 bases). Germline CDR1 is SQVTM and CDR2 is ANQGSEA. V was trimmed by 3 bases and J by 3 bases, leaving 11 bases between them. This CDR3 contains 14 residues. Here the CDR3 reads CSVDEGRDTGELFF. CDR3 coding DNA: TGCAGCGTTGATGAGGGAAGGGACACCGGGGAGCTGTTTTTT.

The chain combines TRBV6-6 with TRBJ2-1; TRBD2 aligns across 7 bases. The ends lost 2 bases at V and 6 bases at J; junction bases unmatched: 4. The germline CDR1 and CDR2 sequences are MNHNY and SVGAGI (reference sequence). The CDR3 sequence is 14 residues long. CDR3: CASSYKRDLNEQFF. The CDR3 DNA sequence: TGTGCCAGCAGTTACAAGCGGGACCTCAATGAGCAGTTCTTC.

The chain combines TRBV6-5 with TRBJ2-2, with 8 nucleotides matching TRBD2. The CDR3 runs to 16 residues. The germline gives CDR1 MNHEY, CDR2 SVGAGI. With 2 bases clipped from V and 5 bases from J, the junction kept 7 bases outside the gene matches. CDR3 bases: TGTGCCAGCAGTTACCGTTCACTAGCGGAAACCGGGGAGCTGTTTTTT. It is translated as CASSYRSLAETGELFF.

This chain connects TRBV19 to TRBJ1-2, with 7 bases that match TRBD1. This CDR3 has 13 residues. V was clipped by 3 bases and J by 4 bases; unmatched bases: 2. CDR1 and CDR2 (germline): LNHDA, SQIVND (reference sequence). The CDR3 nucleotides read TGTGCCAGTAGTATTGAGGGGGCCTATGGCTACACCTTC. It encodes CASSIEGAYGYTF.

V is TRBV18 and J is TRBJ1-3; 8 bases line up with TRBD1. V lost 3 bases, J lost 2 bases, and 6 bases stayed unmatched. CDR3 length equals 16 residues. Germline assignment: CDR1 KGHSH and CDR2 LQKENI. CDR3 DNA sequence: TGTGCCAGCTCACCCAAACAGGGGGGGACTGGAAACACCATATATTTT. This sequence encodes CASSPKQGGTGNTIYF.

Written as DNA, the CDR3 is TGTGCCAGCAAATTAACGGGGACAGGGGGCTATGGCTACACCTTC. It translates to CASKLTGTGGYGYTF. This chain connects TRBV6-5 to TRBJ1-2; 11 bases agree with TRBD1. V lost 7 bases and J lost 4; bases outside the gene matches: 8. The CDR3 length is 15 residues. Germline assignment: CDR1 MNHEY and CDR2 SVGAGI.

In the case of this clone: Other DNA sequences in the same sample also yield this CDR3. The chain couples TRBV9 to TRBJ2-3, with D possibly matching TRBD1 (5 bases). V was pared by 6 bases and J by 0 bases, with 14 bases between. This CDR3 has 15 amino acids. From germline, CDR1 is SGDLS and CDR2 YYNGEE. The CDR3 nucleotides are TGTGCCAGCACCTCTGGTGGGGCTAGCACAGATACGCAGTATTTT. Its translation is CASTSGGASTDTQYF.

This clone occurred once. The V call is TRBV10-2, the J call TRBJ2-7; 8 bases are a match to TRBD2. The CDR3 has 13 amino acids. V was clipped by 8 bases and J by 4 bases; unmatched bases: 7. CDR1 is WSHSY, CDR2 SAAADI, per germline. The CDR3 spells CASGMTSAYEQYF. In nucleotides, the CDR3 is TGCGCCAGCGGAATGACTAGCGCGTACGAGCAGTACTTC.

This clone was observed once. The CDR3 region has the DNA TGTGCCAGCAGAGTGGGACAGGGAACCCAGCCCCAGCATTTT. It codes for CASRVGQGTQPQHF. The chain carries TRBV6-5 and TRBJ1-5; the match to TRBD1 covers 9 bases. The ends lost 6 bases at V and 7 bases at J; junction bases unmatched: 7. CDR1 and CDR2 (germline): MNHEY, SVGAGI. The CDR3 totals 14 residues.

V usage is TRBV6-6 and J usage is TRBJ1-1; perhaps TRBD1 as D (6 bases). CDR3 length: 12 residues. Between the trimmed V and J ends, which lost 6 bases and 1 base, there was a span of 6 bases. Germline loops: CDR1 MNHNY, CDR2 SVGAGI (reference sequence). CDR3 region: CASRQGNTEAFF. CDR3 sequence (DNA): TGTGCCAGCAGACAGGGGAACACTGAAGCTTTCTTT.

The chain combines TRBV6-6 with TRBJ1-2; D perhaps matches TRBD1 (5 bases). Trimming cost V 5 bases and J 0 bases, with 10 bases left between them. The CDR3 spans 14 residues. Germline CDR1 is MNHNY and CDR2 is SVGAGI (reference sequence). The CDR3 reads CASSRTITNYGYTF. Here the CDR3 DNA reads TGTGCCAGCAGTCGGACAATTACTAACTATGGCTACACCTTC.

The chain recombines TRBV5-1 with TRBJ2-5; 10 bases are a match to TRBD1. The J call is uncertain, as TRBJ2-7 better fits the DNA end. The CDR3 extends over 16 amino acids. Germline V gene sequence: CDR1 SGHRS, CDR2 YFSETQ. CDR3 region: CASSTKPGTGDYEQYF. Written as DNA, the CDR3 is TGCGCCAGCAGCACGAAACCCGGGACAGGGGATTACGAGCAGTACTTC.

For the CDR3, the DNA is TGTGCCAGCAGCGGGGGACAGGGAGGAAGGGAAGAGACCCAGTACTTC. This encodes CASSGGQGGREETQYF. J is TRBJ2-5 and V is TRBV13, with TRBD1 matching over 9 bases. The CDR3 totals 16 residues. With 5 bases clipped from V and 3 bases from J, the junction kept 10 bases outside the gene matches. Germline values: CDR1 PRHDT, CDR2 FYEKMQ (reference sequence).

The rearrangement uses TRBV4-2 and TRBJ1-2; D remains ambiguous. The V gene's germline CDR1 is LGHNA and CDR2 YNFKEQ. The CDR3 is 15 amino acids. Trimming removed 0 bases at V and 4 bases at J, with 12 bases between. This chain's CDR3 is CASSQDGRQVYGYTF. As DNA, the CDR3 is TGTGCCAGCAGCCAAGATGGCCGGCAGGTCTATGGCTACACCTTC.

This clone was counted a few times. The J gene is TRBJ2-3, the V gene TRBV15, with unresolved D. There are 14 residues in the CDR3. The V gene's germline CDR1 is LNHNV and CDR2 YYDKDF (reference sequence). V shed 0 bases and J shed 4 bases, with 8 bases lying between them. CDR3 region: CATSRDRVADTQYF. CDR3 in DNA: TGTGCCACCAGCAGAGATCGGGTGGCAGATACGCAGTATTTT.